This TCR beta chain comes out of a study of tumor-infiltrating lymphocytes in primary liver carcinoma. Study information: T1-T3 N0M0 was the stage of the tumors, which were roughly 4.2 to 10 cm across.

The length of the CDR3 is 18 residues. V shed 0 bases and J shed 4 bases, with 21 bases lying between them. Germline V gene data show CDR1 as ENHRY and CDR2 as SYGVKD. Priming with a constant-region primer yielded TCR beta cDNA from 450 to 600 ng total RNA. ARM-PCR, slightly modified, supplied the TCR beta libraries through three nested multiplex PCR rounds. The opening two PCR rounds, 10 cycles each, paired TRBV1-TRBV30 forward primers with a C-beta reverse primer. TCRdb re-called the multiplex PCR reads through MiXCR, storing one row per CDR3 protein. Of around 330,000 distinct CDR3 sequences in the sample, around three fifths were seen once. Researchers drew blood RNA from unsorted whole blood and extracted germline DNA as well.

Source material: peripheral blood. This TCR was sampled from a man in his forties with primary liver carcinoma and hepatitis B virus infection. V and J are TRBV10-3 and TRBJ1-2; D gene unclear. The CDR3 nucleotides are TGTGCCATCAGTGAGTCGACTCGGGGAGGCTTTTTCTCCTATGGCTACACCTTC. This sequence encodes CAISESTRGGFFSYGYTF.